This record covers a single T cell receptor (beta chain). The antigen remains undetermined. The sample belongs to a study of OX40 agonist ivuxolimab in advanced cancers. As for the study in general: The dose-escalation cohort had hepatocellular carcinoma, melanoma, renal cell or head and neck cancer. A mean age of about 59 years, range about 20 to 90, was recorded, and 80% to 90% were male. Points from the study as a whole: In general, CD8+ T cells held more expanded clones than CD4+ did, on average. The CD4+ and CD8+ T cells in the blood had expanded clonally by week 6 at 0.1 to 3.0 mg/kg.

Per the germline V gene, CDR1 is SNHLY and CDR2 is FYNNEI. Trimming took 3 bases from V and 6 from J; bases not matched to a gene: 4. The CDR3 runs 15 residues. Assay used: immunoSEQ multiplex PCR; TCRdb lists only in-frame clones, some missing. The table has approximately 30,000 clones, approximately 92% seen once. The rearrangement joins TRBV2 to TRBJ2-2; 10 nucleotides line up with TRBD2. This sequence originates from an adult with an advanced solid tumor such as melanoma, head and neck, liver or kidney cancer. This sample comprised CD4+ or CD8+ T cells sorted from blood, obtained in a trial of the OX40 agonist ivuxolimab. The CDR3 region has the DNA TGTGCCAGCAGTGATCTAGCGGGAGTATCCGGGGAGCTGTTTTTT. Protein: CASSDLAGVSGELFF. Looking up the rest from reference TRBV2 and TRBJ2-2 gives the full variable domain: EPEVTQTPSHQVTQMGQEVILRCVPISNHLYFYWYRQILGQKVEFLVSFYNNEISEKSEIFDDQFSVERPDGSNFTLKIRSTKLEDSAMYFCASSDLAGVSGELFFGEGSRLTVL.